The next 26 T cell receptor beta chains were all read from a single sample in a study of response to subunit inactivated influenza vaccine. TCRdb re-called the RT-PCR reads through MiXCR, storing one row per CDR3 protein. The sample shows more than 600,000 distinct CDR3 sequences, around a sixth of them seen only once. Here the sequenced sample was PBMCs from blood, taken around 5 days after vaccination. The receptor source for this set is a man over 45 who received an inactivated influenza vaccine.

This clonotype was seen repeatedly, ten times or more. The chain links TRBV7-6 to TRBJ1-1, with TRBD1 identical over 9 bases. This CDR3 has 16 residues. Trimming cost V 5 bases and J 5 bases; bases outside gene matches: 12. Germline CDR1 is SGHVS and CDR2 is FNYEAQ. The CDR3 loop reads CASSNPGGQGGTEAFF. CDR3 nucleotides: TGTGCCAGCAGCAATCCTGGGGGACAGGGTGGGACTGAAGCTTTCTTT. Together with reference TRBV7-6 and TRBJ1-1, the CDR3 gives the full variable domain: GAGVSQSPRYKVTKRGQDVALRCDPISGHVSLYWYRQALGQGPEFLTYFNYEAQQDKSGLPNDRFSAERPEGSISTLTIQRTEQRDSAMYRCASSNPGGQGGTEAFFGQGTRLTVV.

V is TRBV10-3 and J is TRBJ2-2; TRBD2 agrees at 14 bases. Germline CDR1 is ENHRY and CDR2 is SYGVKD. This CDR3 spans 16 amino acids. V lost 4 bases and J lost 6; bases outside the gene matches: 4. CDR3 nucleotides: TGTGCCATCAGTGGACTAGCGGGAGGGCCATCCGGGGAGCTGTTTTTT. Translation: CAISGLAGGPSGELFF.

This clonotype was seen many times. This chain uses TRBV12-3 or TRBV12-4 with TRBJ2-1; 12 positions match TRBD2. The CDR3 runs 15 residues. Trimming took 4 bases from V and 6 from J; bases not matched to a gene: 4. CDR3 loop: CASSWTSGAGNEQFF. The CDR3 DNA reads TGTGCCAGCAGTTGGACTAGCGGGGCAGGCAATGAGCAGTTCTTC.

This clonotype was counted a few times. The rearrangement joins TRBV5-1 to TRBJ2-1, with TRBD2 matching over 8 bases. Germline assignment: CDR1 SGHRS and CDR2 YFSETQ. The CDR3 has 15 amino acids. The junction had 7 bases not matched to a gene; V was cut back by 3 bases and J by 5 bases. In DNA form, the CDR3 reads TGCGCCAGCAGCTGGATAGCGGGACGCGACAATGAGCAGTTCTTC. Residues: CASSWIAGRDNEQFF. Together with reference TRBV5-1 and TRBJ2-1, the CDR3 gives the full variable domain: KAGVTQTPRYLIKTRGQQVTLSCSPISGHRSVSWYQQTPGQGLQFLFEYFSETQRNKGNFPGRFSGRQFSNSRSEMNVSTLELGDSALYLCASSWIAGRDNEQFFGPGTRLTVL.

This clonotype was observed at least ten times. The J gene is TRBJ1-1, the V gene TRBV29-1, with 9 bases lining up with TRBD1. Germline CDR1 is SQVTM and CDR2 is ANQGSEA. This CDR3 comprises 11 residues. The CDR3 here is CGTGQNTEAFF. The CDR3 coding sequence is TGCGGGACAGGGCAAAACACTGAAGCTTTCTTT.

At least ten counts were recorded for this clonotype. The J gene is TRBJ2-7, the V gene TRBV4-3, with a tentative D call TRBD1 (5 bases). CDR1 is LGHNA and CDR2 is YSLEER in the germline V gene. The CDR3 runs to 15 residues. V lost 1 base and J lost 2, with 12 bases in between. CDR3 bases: TGCGCCAGCAGCCAAGGGTGGGCAGGGACCTACGAGCAGTACTTC. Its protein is CASSQGWAGTYEQYF.

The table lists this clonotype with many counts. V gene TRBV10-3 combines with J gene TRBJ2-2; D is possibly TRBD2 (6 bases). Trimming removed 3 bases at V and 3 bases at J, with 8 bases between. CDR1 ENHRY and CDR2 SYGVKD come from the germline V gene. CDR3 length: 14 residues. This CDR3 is CAISDPGDTGELFF. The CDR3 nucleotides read TGTGCCATCAGTGATCCGGGGGACACCGGGGAGCTGTTTTTT.

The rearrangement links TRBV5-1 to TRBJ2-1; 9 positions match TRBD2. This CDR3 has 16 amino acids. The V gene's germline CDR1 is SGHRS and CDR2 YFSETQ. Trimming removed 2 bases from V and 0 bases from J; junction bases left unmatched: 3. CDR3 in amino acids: CASSFWRGGSYNEQFF. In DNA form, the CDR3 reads TGCGCCAGCAGCTTCTGGCGGGGGGGCTCCTACAATGAGCAGTTCTTC.

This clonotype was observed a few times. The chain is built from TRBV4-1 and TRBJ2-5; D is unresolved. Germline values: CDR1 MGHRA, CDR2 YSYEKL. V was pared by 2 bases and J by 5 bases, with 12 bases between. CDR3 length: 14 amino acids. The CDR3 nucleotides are TGCGCCAGCAGCCAACACCTAACGCGGGAGACCCAGTACTTC. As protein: CASSQHLTRETQYF.

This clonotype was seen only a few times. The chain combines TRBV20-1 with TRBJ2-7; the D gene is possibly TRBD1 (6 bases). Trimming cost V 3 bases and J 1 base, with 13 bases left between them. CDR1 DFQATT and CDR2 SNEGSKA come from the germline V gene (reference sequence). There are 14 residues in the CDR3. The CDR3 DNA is TGCAGTGCTAGCGGGCAGGGGCCATCCTACGAGCAGTACTTC. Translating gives CSASGQGPSYEQYF.

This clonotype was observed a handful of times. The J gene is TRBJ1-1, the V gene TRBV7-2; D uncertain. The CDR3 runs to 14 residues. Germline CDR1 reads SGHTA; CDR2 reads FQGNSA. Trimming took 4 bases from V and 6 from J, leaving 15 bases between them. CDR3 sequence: CASSYSRGKAEAFF. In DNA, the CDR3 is TGTGCCAGCAGCTACAGCCGGGGAAAAGCTGAAGCTTTCTTT.

DNA of the CDR3: TGTGCCAGCAGTCCGCTGGCCCAGGCTTACGAGCAGTACTTC. Its protein product is CASSPLAQAYEQYF. The chain uses TRBV12-3 or TRBV12-4 and TRBJ2-7; D not certain. This CDR3 is 14 amino acids long. V was clipped by 5 bases and J by 4 bases, with 15 bases between them.

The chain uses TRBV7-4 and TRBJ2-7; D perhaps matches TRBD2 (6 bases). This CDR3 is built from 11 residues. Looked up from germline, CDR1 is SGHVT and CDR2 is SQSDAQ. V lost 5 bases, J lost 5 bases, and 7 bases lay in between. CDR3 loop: CASSTGDEQYF. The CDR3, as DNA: TGTGCCAGCAGCACGGGGGACGAGCAGTACTTC.

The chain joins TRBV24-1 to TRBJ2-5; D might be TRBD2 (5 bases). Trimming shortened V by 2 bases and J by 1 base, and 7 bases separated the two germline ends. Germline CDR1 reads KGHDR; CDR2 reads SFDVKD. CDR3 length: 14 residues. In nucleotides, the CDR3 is TGTGCCACCAGTGATTCCGGGGTCCAAGAGACCCAGTACTTC. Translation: CATSDSGVQETQYF.

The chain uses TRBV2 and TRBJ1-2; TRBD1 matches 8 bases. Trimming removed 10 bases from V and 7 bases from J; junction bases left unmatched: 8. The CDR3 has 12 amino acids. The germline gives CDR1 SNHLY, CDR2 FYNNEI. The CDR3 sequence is CATTRTGFGYTF. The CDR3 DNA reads TGTGCCACAACTAGGACAGGGTTTGGCTACACCTTC.

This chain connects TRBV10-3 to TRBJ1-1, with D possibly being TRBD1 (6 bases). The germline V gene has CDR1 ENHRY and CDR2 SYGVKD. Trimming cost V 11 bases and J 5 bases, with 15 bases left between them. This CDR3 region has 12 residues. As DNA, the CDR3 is TGTGCCGCCGGGACGAGGGGGACTGAAGCTTTCTTT. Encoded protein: CAAGTRGTEAFF.

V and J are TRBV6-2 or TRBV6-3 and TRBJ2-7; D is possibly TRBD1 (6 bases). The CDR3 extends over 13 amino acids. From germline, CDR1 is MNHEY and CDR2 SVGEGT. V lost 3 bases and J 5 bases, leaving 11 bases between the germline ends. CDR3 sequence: CASSYRRDNEQYF. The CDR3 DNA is TGTGCCAGCAGTTATCGCAGGGACAACGAGCAGTACTTC.

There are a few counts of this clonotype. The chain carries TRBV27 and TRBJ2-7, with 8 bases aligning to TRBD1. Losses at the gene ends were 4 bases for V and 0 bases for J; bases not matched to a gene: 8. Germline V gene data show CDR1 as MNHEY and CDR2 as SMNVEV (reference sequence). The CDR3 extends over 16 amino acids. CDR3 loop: CASSWPRQGHSYEQYF. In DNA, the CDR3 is TGTGCCAGCAGTTGGCCACGACAGGGGCACTCCTACGAGCAGTACTTC.

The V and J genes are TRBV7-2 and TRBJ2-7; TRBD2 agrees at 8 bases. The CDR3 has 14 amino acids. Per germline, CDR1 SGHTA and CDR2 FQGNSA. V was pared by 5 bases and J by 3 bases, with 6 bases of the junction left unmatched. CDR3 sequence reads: CASSPLAGSYEQYF. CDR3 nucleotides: TGTGCCAGCAGCCCGCTAGCGGGTAGCTACGAGCAGTACTTC.

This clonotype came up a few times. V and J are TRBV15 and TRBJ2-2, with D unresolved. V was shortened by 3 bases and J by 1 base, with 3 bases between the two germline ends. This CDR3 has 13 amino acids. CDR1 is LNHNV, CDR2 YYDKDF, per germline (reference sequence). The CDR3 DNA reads TGTGCCACCAGCAGCTTGAACACCGGGGAGCTGTTTTTT. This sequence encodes CATSSLNTGELFF. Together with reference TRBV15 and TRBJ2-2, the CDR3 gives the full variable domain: DAMVIQNPRYQVTQFGKPVTLSCSQTLNHNVMYWYQQKSSQAPKLLFHYYDKDFNNEADTPDNFQSRRPNTSFCFLDIRSPGLGDTAMYLCATSSLNTGELFFGEGSRLTVL.

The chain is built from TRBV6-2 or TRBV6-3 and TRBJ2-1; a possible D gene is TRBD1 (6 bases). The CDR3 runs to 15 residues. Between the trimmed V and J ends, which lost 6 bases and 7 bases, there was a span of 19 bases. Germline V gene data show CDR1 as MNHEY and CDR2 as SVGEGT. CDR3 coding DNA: TGTGCCAGCAGCCACAGTTGGGACATCGCGAATGAGCAGTTCTTC. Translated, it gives CASSHSWDIANEQFF.

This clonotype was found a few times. The chain's CDR3 is CSARDEGLAYNEQFF. In DNA, the CDR3 is TGCAGTGCTAGAGATGAAGGGCTGGCCTACAATGAGCAGTTCTTC. This rearrangement joins TRBV20-1 to TRBJ2-1; unclear D gene. The CDR3 contains 15 residues. Trimming left V 0 bases short and J 2 bases short, with 11 bases between. The germline CDR1 and CDR2 sequences are DFQATT and SNEGSKA (reference sequence).

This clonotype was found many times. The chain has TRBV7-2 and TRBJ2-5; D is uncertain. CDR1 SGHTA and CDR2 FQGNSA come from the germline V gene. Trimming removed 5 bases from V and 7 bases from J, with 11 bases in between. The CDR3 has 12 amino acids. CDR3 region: CASSIDETTQYF. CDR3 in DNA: TGTGCCAGCAGCATCGATGAAACGACCCAGTACTTC.

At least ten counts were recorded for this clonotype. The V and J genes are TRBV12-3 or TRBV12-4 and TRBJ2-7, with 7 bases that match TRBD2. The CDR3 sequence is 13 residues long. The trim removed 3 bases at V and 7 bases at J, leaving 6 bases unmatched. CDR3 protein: CASSLGGGSEQYF. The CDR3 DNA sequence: TGTGCCAGCAGTTTGGGCGGGGGTTCAGAGCAGTACTTC.

The CDR3 DNA sequence: TGTGCCAGCAGCCCAATTGGTATGAACACTGAAGCTTTCTTT. The encoded protein is CASSPIGMNTEAFF. This chain links TRBV3-1 with TRBJ1-1; D gene ambiguous. V lost 4 bases and J 0 bases, leaving 9 bases between the germline ends. This CDR3 comprises 14 residues. CDR1 and CDR2 from the germline V gene are LGHDT and YNNKEL (reference sequence).

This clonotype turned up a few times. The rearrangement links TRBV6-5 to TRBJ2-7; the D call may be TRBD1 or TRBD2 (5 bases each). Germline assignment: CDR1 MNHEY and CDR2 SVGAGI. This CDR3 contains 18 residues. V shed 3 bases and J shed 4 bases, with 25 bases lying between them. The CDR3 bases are TGTGCCAGCAGTTATGGGTTAGGTAGGGGACGACTGGCATACGAGCAGTACTTC. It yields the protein CASSYGLGRGRLAYEQYF.